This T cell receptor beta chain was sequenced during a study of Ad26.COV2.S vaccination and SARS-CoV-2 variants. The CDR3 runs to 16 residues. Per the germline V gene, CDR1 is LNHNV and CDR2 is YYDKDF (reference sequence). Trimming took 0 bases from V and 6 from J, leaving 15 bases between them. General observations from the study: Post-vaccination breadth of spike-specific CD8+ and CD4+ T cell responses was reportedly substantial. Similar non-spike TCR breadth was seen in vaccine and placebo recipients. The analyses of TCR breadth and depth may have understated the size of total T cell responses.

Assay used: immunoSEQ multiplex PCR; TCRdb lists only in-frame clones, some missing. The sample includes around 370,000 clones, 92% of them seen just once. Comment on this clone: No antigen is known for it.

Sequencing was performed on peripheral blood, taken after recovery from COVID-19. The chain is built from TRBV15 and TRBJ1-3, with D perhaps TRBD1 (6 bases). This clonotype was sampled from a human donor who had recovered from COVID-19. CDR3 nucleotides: TGTGCCACCAGCAGAGACAGGGGAATTGGCGAAAACACCATATATTTT. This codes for CATSRDRGIGENTIYF.